This note documents a single T cell receptor (beta chain) sequence. The assay was immunoSEQ multiplex PCR, and TCRdb's table has in-frame clones only and misses some. The data show hundreds of thousands of clones, with 86% seen just once and over 8.5% held by the top ten. Treatment indicated: over 15 received Ad26.COV2.S at low or high dose, single or two shots; about five received placebo; per-sample allocation not given. Sampling was done on day 63 after the first vaccine or placebo injection. The sample originates from a study of Ad26.COV2.S vaccination and SARS-CoV-2 variants. The CDR3 consists of 18 residues. Trimming cost V 0 bases and J 1 base; bases outside gene matches: 9. Germline V gene sequence: CDR1 MGHRA, CDR2 YSYEKL.

This sample comprised peripheral blood, obtained in a trial of Ad26.COV2.S vaccine versus placebo. The receptor was derived from a person between 18 and 65 years old who received the Ad26.COV2.S COVID-19 vaccine or a placebo. The J gene is TRBJ2-1, the V gene TRBV4-1; 7 bases are a match to TRBD2. The CDR3: CASSQDGASGLSYNEQFF. CDR3 nucleotides: TGCGCCAGCAGCCAAGATGGGGCTAGCGGCTTATCCTACAATGAGCAGTTCTTC.